Listed below are T cell receptor beta chains from one sample, sequenced in a study of identical twins. MiXCR, applied by TCRdb to the 5' RACE reads, yields one record per CDR3 protein. This table has roughly 250,000 distinct CDR3 sequences, approximately 8% appearing once. The sample was also reused in another study, on yellow fever vaccine responses in identical twins.

Sequenced input: CD8+ T cells sorted from blood. The receptors here all came from a woman younger than 35 in good health. CDR3s include the opening cysteine and the closing phenylalanine or tryptophan. The order of the fields is D gene, V gene, J gene, clone size, CDR3 protein, CDR3 DNA. The D gene is left open where the match is weak. Clone size is shown for a subset of rows, as once, few, many or a class of expanded clone.

D: -; V: TRBV11-3; J: TRBJ2-1; size: -; CDR3: CASSPRTAEYNEQFF; DNA: TGTGCCAGCAGCCCAAGGACAGCGGAATACAATGAGCAGTTCTTC
D: TRBD2; V: TRBV6-5; J: TRBJ2-7; size: -; CDR3: CASSYTGTSGYEQYF; DNA: TGTGCCAGCAGTTACACCGGGACTAGCGGCTACGAGCAGTACTTC
D: TRBD1; V: TRBV29-1; J: TRBJ2-2; size: many; CDR3: CSVAGGAGELFF; DNA: TGCAGCGTAGCAGGGGGAGCCGGGGAGCTGTTTTTT
D: TRBD2; V: TRBV3-1; J: TRBJ2-5; size: -; CDR3: CASSQDQIGAGLQETQYF; DNA: TGTGCCAGCAGCCAAGACCAGATAGGGGCGGGACTACAAGAGACCCAGTACTTC
D: TRBD1; V: TRBV12-3/TRBV12-4; J: TRBJ1-2; size: -; CDR3: CALCLLGTGDTPNYGYTF; DNA: TGTGCCCTCTGTTTACTGGGGACAGGGGACACTCCTAACTATGGCTACACCTTC
D: -; V: TRBV7-9; J: TRBJ2-1; size: -; CDR3: CASSLEGGISYNEQFF; DNA: TGTGCCAGCAGCTTAGAAGGTGGGATATCCTACAATGAGCAGTTCTTC
D: TRBD1; V: TRBV7-9; J: TRBJ1-4; size: few; CDR3: CASSLATGVTNEKLFF; DNA: TGTGCCAGCAGCTTAGCAACAGGGGTAACTAATGAAAAACTGTTTTTT
D: -; V: TRBV20-1; J: TRBJ2-2; size: -; CDR3: CSARGGLGGELFF; DNA: TGCAGTGCCAGGGGGGGTCTGGGCGGGGAGCTGTTTTTT
D: -; V: TRBV5-5; J: TRBJ2-5; size: -; CDR3: CASSTNTQTQYF; DNA: TGTGCCAGCAGCACAAACACTCAGACCCAGTACTTC
D: TRBD1; V: TRBV13; J: TRBJ1-2; size: few; CDR3: CASSPRFTGVDGYTF; DNA: TGTGCCAGCAGCCCTAGGTTTACAGGGGTCGATGGCTACACCTTC
D: -; V: TRBV7-9; J: TRBJ2-5; size: few; CDR3: CASGYGGAQETQYF; DNA: TGTGCCAGCGGATACGGAGGGGCTCAAGAGACCCAGTACTTC
D: TRBD1; V: TRBV2; J: TRBJ2-2; size: -; CDR3: CASTSDRATGELFF; DNA: TGTGCCAGCACCTCGGACAGGGCCACCGGGGAGCTGTTTTTT
D: -; V: TRBV9; J: TRBJ1-2; size: few; CDR3: CASSPQSGGGYTF; DNA: TGTGCCAGCAGCCCCCAATCCGGCGGGGGCTACACCTTC
D: -; V: TRBV7-6; J: TRBJ2-3; size: many; CDR3: CASSLAETGGDTDTQYF; DNA: TGTGCCAGCAGCTTAGCAGAGACAGGTGGGGACACAGATACGCAGTATTTT
D: -; V: TRBV12-3/TRBV12-4; J: TRBJ2-2; size: few; CDR3: CASSFGSITGELFF; DNA: TGTGCCAGCAGTTTTGGTAGTATCACCGGGGAGCTGTTTTTT
D: -; V: TRBV12-3/TRBV12-4; J: TRBJ1-5; size: many; CDR3: CASSFNPGNQPQHF; DNA: TGTGCCAGCAGTTTTAACCCGGGCAATCAGCCCCAGCATTTT
D: -; V: TRBV12-3/TRBV12-4; J: TRBJ2-1; size: many; CDR3: CASSFGVSRNEQFF; DNA: TGTGCCAGCAGTTTCGGGGTCTCTAGGAATGAGCAGTTCTTC
D: TRBD1; V: TRBV7-8; J: TRBJ2-1; size: many; CDR3: CASSPSTGAAGHSYNEQFF; DNA: TGTGCCAGCAGCCCCTCGACAGGGGCCGCAGGGCACTCCTACAATGAGCAGTTCTTC
D: -; V: TRBV10-1; J: TRBJ1-1; size: -; CDR3: CASSEEAGNTEAFF; DNA: TGCGCCAGCAGTGAAGAGGCAGGGAACACTGAAGCTTTCTTT
D: TRBD2; V: TRBV7-3; J: TRBJ2-5; size: once; CDR3: CASSFGGRAGAQYF; DNA: TGTGCCAGCAGCTTCGGCGGGAGGGCCGGGGCCCAGTACTTC
D: -; V: TRBV6-5; J: TRBJ1-1; size: many; CDR3: CASFGVYTEAFF; DNA: TGTGCCAGCTTTGGGGTTTACACTGAAGCTTTCTTT
D: -; V: TRBV11-2; J: TRBJ2-3; size: -; CDR3: CASSVAYRGDTDTQYF; DNA: TGTGCCAGCAGCGTAGCCTATCGGGGAGACACAGATACGCAGTATTTT
D: -; V: TRBV9; J: TRBJ1-6; size: many; CDR3: CASSVGHGISPLHF; DNA: TGTGCCAGCAGCGTAGGCCACGGGATTTCACCCCTCCACTTT
D: -; V: TRBV7-8; J: TRBJ2-1; size: -; CDR3: CASSISYNEQFF; DNA: TGTGCCAGCAGTATTAGTTACAATGAGCAGTTCTTC
D: TRBD2; V: TRBV7-3; J: TRBJ2-1; size: few; CDR3: CASSALGLAGYNEQFF; DNA: TGTGCCAGCAGCGCTCTTGGACTAGCGGGGTACAATGAGCAGTTCTTC
D: TRBD1; V: TRBV20-1; J: TRBJ2-1; size: -; CDR3: CSARDARQGNNEQFF; DNA: TGCAGTGCTAGAGATGCGAGACAGGGTAACAATGAGCAGTTCTTC
D: -; V: TRBV12-3/TRBV12-4; J: TRBJ1-2; size: -; CDR3: CASSGGGQYGYTF; DNA: TGTGCCAGCAGTGGGGGCGGACAGTATGGCTACACCTTC
D: -; V: TRBV27; J: TRBJ2-7; size: few; CDR3: CASSPSQGAGYEQYF; DNA: TGTGCCAGCAGTCCCTCCCAAGGGGCGGGCTACGAGCAGTACTTC
D: TRBD1; V: TRBV5-4; J: TRBJ2-1; size: -; CDR3: CASSLAMTGGRNNEQFF; DNA: TGTGCCAGCAGCTTGGCCATGACAGGGGGTAGGAACAATGAGCAGTTCTTC
D: TRBD2; V: TRBV10-3; J: TRBJ2-3; size: -; CDR3: CATLPGTKSTDTQYF; DNA: TGTGCCACCTTGCCCGGGACTAAAAGCACAGATACGCAGTATTTT
D: TRBD1; V: TRBV20-1; J: TRBJ2-7; size: many; CDR3: CSARERDRGYEQYF; DNA: TGCAGTGCTAGGGAAAGGGACAGGGGTTACGAGCAGTACTTC
D: -; V: TRBV13; J: TRBJ2-1; size: -; CDR3: CASSSIYLAASYNEQFF; DNA: TGTGCCAGCAGCTCCATCTACTTAGCGGCCTCCTACAATGAGCAGTTCTTC
D: TRBD1; V: TRBV9; J: TRBJ2-1; size: many; CDR3: CASSVGTGAYNEQFF; DNA: TGTGCCAGCAGCGTAGGGACAGGGGCCTACAATGAGCAGTTCTTC
D: -; V: TRBV3-1; J: TRBJ2-2; size: many; CDR3: CASSSGGPAGELFF; DNA: TGTGCCAGCAGCTCAGGAGGGCCGGCCGGGGAGCTGTTTTTT
D: -; V: TRBV20-1; J: TRBJ2-1; size: many; CDR3: CSARDKGALYNEQFF; DNA: TGCAGTGCTAGAGATAAAGGGGCCCTATACAATGAGCAGTTCTTC
D: -; V: TRBV28; J: TRBJ2-5; size: -; CDR3: CASSSVRSQETQYF; DNA: TGTGCCAGCAGTTCTGTCCGGTCCCAAGAGACCCAGTACTTC
D: TRBD2; V: TRBV12-3/TRBV12-4; J: TRBJ2-3; size: -; CDR3: CASSLTGTRLTDTQYF; DNA: TGTGCCAGCAGCCTAACCGGGACTAGACTCACAGATACGCAGTATTTT
D: TRBD2; V: TRBV7-8; J: TRBJ2-3; size: many; CDR3: CASSLGLAGLEDTQYF; DNA: TGTGCCAGCAGCCTGGGACTAGCGGGATTGGAAGATACGCAGTATTTT
D: TRBD2; V: TRBV4-2; J: TRBJ2-1; size: -; CDR3: CAISPGLAGVASYNEQFF; DNA: TGTGCCATCAGCCCCGGACTAGCGGGGGTGGCCTCCTACAATGAGCAGTTCTTC
D: TRBD2; V: TRBV29-1; J: TRBJ2-3; size: many; CDR3: CSVEWASGPLGTDTQYF; DNA: TGCAGCGTTGAGTGGGCTAGCGGGCCCCTCGGGACAGATACGCAGTATTTT
D: -; V: TRBV6-5; J: TRBJ1-1; size: few; CDR3: CASSFTWSGMDTEAFF; DNA: TGTGCCAGCAGTTTTACTTGGTCGGGGATGGACACTGAAGCTTTCTTT
D: -; V: TRBV12-3/TRBV12-4; J: TRBJ2-7; size: -; CDR3: CASSFLVHEQYF; DNA: TGTGCCAGCAGTTTTCTTGTCCACGAGCAGTACTTC
D: -; V: TRBV20-1; J: TRBJ2-5; size: few; CDR3: CSARDKTSPRGETQYF; DNA: TGCAGTGCTAGAGATAAAACCTCCCCTAGAGGAGAGACCCAGTACTTC
D: TRBD2; V: TRBV29-1; J: TRBJ2-7; size: many; CDR3: CSVVLAEPYEQYF; DNA: TGCAGCGTTGTCCTAGCGGAGCCCTACGAGCAGTACTTC
D: TRBD1; V: TRBV27; J: TRBJ1-4; size: few; CDR3: CASSLQGNNEKLFF; DNA: TGTGCCAGCAGTCTACAGGGGAATAATGAAAAACTGTTTTTT
D: TRBD1; V: TRBV7-9; J: TRBJ2-5; size: many; CDR3: CASSSGQEWETQYF; DNA: TGTGCCAGCAGCTCGGGACAGGAATGGGAGACCCAGTACTTC
D: -; V: TRBV28; J: TRBJ2-7; size: many; CDR3: CASSGSVGYEQYF; DNA: TGTGCCAGCAGTGGATCAGTGGGATACGAGCAGTACTTC
D: -; V: TRBV12-3/TRBV12-4; J: TRBJ1-1; size: many; CDR3: CASSLAQGHTEAFF; DNA: TGTGCCAGCAGTTTAGCGCAGGGACACACTGAAGCTTTCTTT
D: -; V: TRBV2; J: TRBJ2-2; size: -; CDR3: CANIRQVTGELFF; DNA: TGTGCCAACATCCGACAGGTCACCGGGGAGCTGTTTTTT
D: -; V: TRBV28; J: TRBJ1-5; size: -; CDR3: CASSFRGGSGNQPQHF; DNA: TGTGCCAGCAGTTTCCGAGGAGGGTCGGGCAATCAGCCCCAGCATTTT
D: TRBD1; V: TRBV7-6; J: TRBJ2-3; size: few; CDR3: CASSSGTATTDTQYF; DNA: TGTGCCAGCAGCTCTGGGACAGCTACCACAGATACGCAGTATTTT
D: -; V: TRBV7-9; J: TRBJ2-5; size: few; CDR3: CASSLSVVQETQYF; DNA: TGTGCCAGCAGCTTATCTGTGGTTCAAGAGACCCAGTACTTC
D: -; V: TRBV5-4; J: TRBJ1-1; size: few; CDR3: CASSRSWGDTEAFF; DNA: TGTGCCAGCAGCCGATCCTGGGGGGACACTGAAGCTTTCTTT
D: -; V: TRBV2; J: TRBJ2-3; size: -; CDR3: CASPGGRKNGDTQYF; DNA: TGTGCCAGCCCCGGGGGCAGGAAAAACGGGGATACGCAGTATTTT
D: -; V: TRBV6-5; J: TRBJ2-2; size: few; CDR3: CASSWDSFNTGELFF; DNA: TGTGCCAGCAGTTGGGACTCATTTAACACCGGGGAGCTGTTTTTT
D: TRBD2; V: TRBV7-6; J: TRBJ2-5; size: many; CDR3: CASSLSSGSVYQETQYF; DNA: TGTGCCAGCAGCTTATCTAGCGGGAGTGTCTACCAAGAGACCCAGTACTTC
D: -; V: TRBV6-1; J: TRBJ1-1; size: few; CDR3: CASTVSPGGDTEAFF; DNA: TGTGCCAGCACCGTGAGCCCCGGGGGGGACACTGAAGCTTTCTTT
D: TRBD2; V: TRBV7-3; J: TRBJ2-2; size: -; CDR3: CASSPRLAGGPKDGELFF; DNA: TGTGCCAGCAGCCCCCGACTAGCGGGAGGGCCCAAGGACGGGGAGCTGTTTTTT
D: TRBD1; V: TRBV7-6; J: TRBJ2-7; size: -; CDR3: CASSSQGARYEQYF; DNA: TGTGCCAGCAGCTCACAGGGGGCACGCTACGAGCAGTACTTC
D: -; V: TRBV20-1; J: TRBJ2-1; size: few; CDR3: CSANTIQEFTYNEQFF; DNA: TGCAGTGCTAACACTATACAGGAGTTTACCTACAATGAGCAGTTCTTC